This is a list of T cell receptor beta chains from one sample in a study of blood T cell repertoires in COVID-19. Here immunoSEQ multiplex PCR was the method, and the copy in TCRdb shows in-frame clones only, minus some. The table shows 330,000 or so clones, with roughly 90% occurring only once. The sequenced sample consisted of PBMCs or T cells enriched from blood (not recorded which). These receptor sequences come from a woman aged 25 to 39 who had recovered from COVID-19. CDR3s include the opening cysteine and the closing phenylalanine or tryptophan. A D gene is named only where the DNA matches it firmly. Rows may omit the clone size; those that give it use once, few, many or a size class.

. . TRBJ2-5 TRBV11-3 CASSLAGYTQETQYF TGTGCCAGCAGCTTAGCAGGGTACACCCAAGAGACCCAGTACTTC
. . TRBJ1-3 TRBV18 CASSPRQNGNTIYF TGTGCCAGCTCACCCAGACAGAACGGAAACACCATATATTTT
. TRBD1 TRBJ2-1 TRBV28 CASSPPLGTGRISNEQFF TGTGCCAGCAGTCCACCCCTCGGGACAGGGAGGATCAGCAATGAGCAGTTCTTC
. TRBD2 TRBJ2-2 TRBV2 CASSVRLAGGLNTGELFF TGTGCCAGCAGCGTACGACTAGCGGGGGGGCTTAACACCGGGGAGCTGTTTTTT
once TRBD2 TRBJ2-1 TRBV6-5 CASRTGSGGANEQFF TGTGCCAGCAGGACGGGTAGCGGGGGGGCCAATGAGCAGTTCTTC
. . TRBJ2-7 TRBV7-9 CASSSRQDYEQYF TGTGCCAGCAGCTCCAGACAGGACTACGAGCAGTACTTC
. . TRBJ1-6 TRBV7-2 CASSLSRQGVFFNSPLHF TGTGCCAGCAGCTTATCTCGCCAAGGGGTTTTTTTTAATTCACCCCTCCACTTT
. . TRBJ1-1 TRBV29-1 CSAWKRQTNTEAFF TGCAGCGCCTGGAAGCGACAGACGAACACTGAAGCTTTCTTT
. . TRBJ2-5 TRBV5-6 CASSLGGNQETQYF TGTGCCAGCAGTCTTGGGGGGAACCAAGAGACCCAGTACTTC
. . TRBJ1-5 TRBV10-3 CAISLDSNQPQHF TGTGCCATCAGCCTAGATAGCAATCAGCCCCAGCATTTT
few . TRBJ1-1 TRBV4-3 CASSLDNPNEAFF TGCGCCAGCAGCCTCGACAACCCTAATGAAGCTTTCTTT
. . TRBJ1-6 TRBV2 CASSVVGGVNPGNSPLHF TGTGCCAGCAGTGTCGTCGGAGGGGTCAATCCAGGCAATTCACCCCTCCACTTT
. TRBD1 TRBJ1-5 TRBV28 CASSFVRGLEPQHF TGTGCCAGCAGTTTTGTCAGGGGGCTCGAGCCCCAGCATTTT
. . TRBJ1-1 TRBV10-1 CARNSEAFF TGCGCCAGGAACTCTGAAGCTTTCTTT
once TRBD1 TRBJ1-2 TRBV9 CASSPGDRINYGYTF TGTGCCAGCAGCCCTGGGGACAGGATTAACTATGGCTACACCTTC
. . TRBJ1-1 TRBV5-4 CASSWRRSDTEAFF TGTGCCAGCAGCTGGAGGCGGTCAGACACTGAAGCTTTCTTT